The 5 T cell receptor beta chains in this list originate from one sample, sequenced in a study of OX40 agonist ivuxolimab in advanced cancers. Some clones are missing from TCRdb's copy, which holds only in-frame ones; the method was immunoSEQ multiplex PCR. The sample carries about 50,000 clones, around 90% recorded once. Sequences were derived from CD4+ or CD8+ T cells sorted from blood, sampled in a trial of the OX40 agonist ivuxolimab. The source of these receptors is an adult with an advanced solid tumor such as melanoma, head and neck, liver or kidney cancer.

This chain uses TRBV6-5 with TRBJ2-5; no clear D gene. Germline loops: CDR1 MNHEY, CDR2 SVGAGI. The ends were cut back, 6 bases at V and 0 bases at J, with 14 bases in the middle. The CDR3 extends over 15 amino acids. The CDR3 DNA reads TGTGCCAGCAGCCTCCCGGGCCAGTACCAAGAGACCCAGTACTTC. Encoded protein: CASSLPGQYQETQYF.

The rearrangement uses TRBV7-8 and TRBJ1-5; no firm D call. The V end was cut by 1 base, the J end by 7 bases, with 5 bases between. This CDR3 is built from 12 residues. The germline V gene has CDR1 SGHVS and CDR2 FQNEAQ. The CDR3 sequence: CASSLGGQPQHF. In nucleotides, the CDR3 is TGTGCCAGCAGCTTAGGTGGACAGCCCCAGCATTTT.

The chain employs TRBV21-1 and TRBJ1-2. TRBV21-1 is labeled a pseudogene. This CDR3 region has 16 residues. The CDR3 is CASSKVDTRDGLFYTF. For the CDR3, the DNA is TGTGCCAGCAGCAAAGTAGATACCCGGGACGGATTATTCTACACCTTC.

The J gene is TRBJ1-5, the V gene TRBV4-2; D ambiguous. The CDR3 has 15 residues. Germline CDR1 LGHNA, CDR2 YNFKEQ. The V gene lost 0 bases and the J gene lost 3 bases, with 9 bases spanning the gap. The CDR3 loop reads CASSQEHGINQPQHF. The CDR3 DNA sequence: TGTGCCAGCAGCCAAGAGCACGGTATCAATCAGCCCCAGCATTTT.

V is TRBV4-1 and J is TRBJ1-2; 8 nucleotides agree with TRBD1. Looked up from germline, CDR1 is MGHRA and CDR2 is YSYEKL. The CDR3 is made up of 13 amino acids. Losses at the gene ends were 4 bases for V and 4 bases for J; bases not matched to a gene: 2. The CDR3 nucleotides are TGCGCCAGCAGCCCAGGGGGCCGCTATGGCTACACCTTC. Encoded protein: CASSPGGRYGYTF.